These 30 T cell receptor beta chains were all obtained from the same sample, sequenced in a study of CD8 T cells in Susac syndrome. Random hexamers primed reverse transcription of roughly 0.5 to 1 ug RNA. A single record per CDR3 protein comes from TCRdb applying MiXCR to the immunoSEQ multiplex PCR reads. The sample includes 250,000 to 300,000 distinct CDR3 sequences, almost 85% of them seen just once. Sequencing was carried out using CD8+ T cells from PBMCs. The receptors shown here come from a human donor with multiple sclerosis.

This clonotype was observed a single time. In nucleotides, the CDR3 is TGCGCCAGCAGCCAACGCAGGGAATATTCAGGCGAGCAGTACTTC. Translated, it gives CASSQRREYSGEQYF. This chain links TRBV4-3 with TRBJ2-7; TRBD1 might be the D (5 bases). Between the trimmed V and J ends, which lost 2 bases and 6 bases, there was a span of 17 bases. Germline V gene lookup returns CDR1 LGHNA and CDR2 YSLEER. The CDR3 length is 15 residues.

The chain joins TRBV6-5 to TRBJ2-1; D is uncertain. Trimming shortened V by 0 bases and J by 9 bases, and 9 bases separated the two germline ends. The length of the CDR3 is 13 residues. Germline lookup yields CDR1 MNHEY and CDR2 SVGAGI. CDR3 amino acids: CASSYSNVGEQFF. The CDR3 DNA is TGTGCCAGCAGTTACTCGAACGTGGGTGAGCAGTTCTTC.

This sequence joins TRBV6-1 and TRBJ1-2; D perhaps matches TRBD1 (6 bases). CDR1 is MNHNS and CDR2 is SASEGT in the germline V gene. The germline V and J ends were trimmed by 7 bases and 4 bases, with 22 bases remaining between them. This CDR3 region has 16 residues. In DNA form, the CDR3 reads TGTGCCAGCAATAGGTTTCGGGAACAGGGCCTCTATGGCTACACCTTC. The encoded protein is CASNRFREQGLYGYTF.

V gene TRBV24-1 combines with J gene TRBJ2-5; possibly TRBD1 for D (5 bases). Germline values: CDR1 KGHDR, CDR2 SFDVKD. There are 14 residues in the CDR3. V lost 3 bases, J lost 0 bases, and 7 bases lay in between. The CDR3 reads CATSDQGDQETQYF. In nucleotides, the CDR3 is TGTGCCACCAGTGATCAAGGGGACCAAGAGACCCAGTACTTC.

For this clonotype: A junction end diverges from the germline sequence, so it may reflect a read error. CDR3 residues: CASSLPGHPYEQYF. The CDR3 DNA sequence: TGTGCCAGCAGCCTTCCGGGACACCCATACGAGCAGTATTTC. The gene calls are TRBV3-1 and TRBJ2-7, with D tentatively TRBD1 (6 bases). This CDR3 spans 14 amino acids. Germline-derived CDR1 and CDR2 are LGHDT and YNNKEL (reference sequence).

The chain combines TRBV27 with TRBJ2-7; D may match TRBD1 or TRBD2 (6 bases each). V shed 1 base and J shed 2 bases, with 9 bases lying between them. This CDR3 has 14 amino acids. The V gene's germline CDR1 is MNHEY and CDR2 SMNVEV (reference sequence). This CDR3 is CASSLYGGPYEQYF. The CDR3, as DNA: TGTGCCAGCAGTTTATATGGGGGGCCCTACGAGCAGTACTTC.

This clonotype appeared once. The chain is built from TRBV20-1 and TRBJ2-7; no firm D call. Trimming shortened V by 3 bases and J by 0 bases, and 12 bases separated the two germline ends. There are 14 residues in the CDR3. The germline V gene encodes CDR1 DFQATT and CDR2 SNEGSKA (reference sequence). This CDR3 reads CSASARSSSYEQYF. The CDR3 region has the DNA TGCAGTGCTAGCGCTCGCAGCAGCTCCTACGAGCAGTACTTC.

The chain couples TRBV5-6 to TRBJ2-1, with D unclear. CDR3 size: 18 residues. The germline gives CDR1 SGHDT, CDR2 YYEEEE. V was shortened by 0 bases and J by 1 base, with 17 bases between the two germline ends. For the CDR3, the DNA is TGTGCCAGCAGCTTGGAAAGGGTTCGGGTTTGGTCCTACAATGAGCAGTTCTTC. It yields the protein CASSLERVRVWSYNEQFF.

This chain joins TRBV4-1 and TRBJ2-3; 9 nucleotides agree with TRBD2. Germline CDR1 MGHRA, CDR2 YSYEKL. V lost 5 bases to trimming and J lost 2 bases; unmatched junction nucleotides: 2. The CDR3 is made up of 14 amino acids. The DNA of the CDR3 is TGCGCCAGCAGCAGGACTAGCGACACAGATACGCAGTATTTT. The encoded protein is CASSRTSDTDTQYF.

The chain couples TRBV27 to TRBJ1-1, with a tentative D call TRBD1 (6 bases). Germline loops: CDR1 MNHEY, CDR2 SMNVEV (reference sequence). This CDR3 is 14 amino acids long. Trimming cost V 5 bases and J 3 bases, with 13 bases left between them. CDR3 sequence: CASSMGGVDTEAFF. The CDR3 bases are TGTGCCAGCAGTATGGGGGGCGTAGACACTGAAGCTTTCTTT.

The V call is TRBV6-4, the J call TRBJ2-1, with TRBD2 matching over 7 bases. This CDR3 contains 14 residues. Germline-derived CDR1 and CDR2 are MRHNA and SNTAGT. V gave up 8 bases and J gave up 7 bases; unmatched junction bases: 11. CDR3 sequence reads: CASSYNGEGNEQFF. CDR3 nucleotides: TGTGCCAGCTCTTATAATGGGGAGGGGAATGAGCAGTTCTTC.

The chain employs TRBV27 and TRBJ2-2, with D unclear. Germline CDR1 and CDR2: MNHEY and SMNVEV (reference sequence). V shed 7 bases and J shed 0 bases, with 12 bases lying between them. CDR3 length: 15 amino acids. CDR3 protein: CASMSYTANTGELFF. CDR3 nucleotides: TGTGCCAGCATGAGCTACACAGCGAACACCGGGGAGCTGTTTTTT.

The CDR3 reads CASSFISTNEKLFF. As DNA, the CDR3 is TGTGCCAGCAGTTTTATTTCAACTAATGAAAAACTGTTTTTT. J is TRBJ1-4 and V is TRBV28; D not resolved. V was cut by 3 bases and J by 0 bases, with 5 bases left in between. The germline V gene encodes CDR1 MDHEN and CDR2 SYDVKM. CDR3 length: 14 residues.

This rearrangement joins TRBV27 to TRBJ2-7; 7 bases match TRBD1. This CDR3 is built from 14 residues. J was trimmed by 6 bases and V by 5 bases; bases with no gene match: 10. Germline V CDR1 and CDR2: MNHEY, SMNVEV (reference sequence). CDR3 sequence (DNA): TGTGCCAGCAGTCTGACAGGGAGAGTAGGCGAGCAGTACTTC. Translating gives CASSLTGRVGEQYF.

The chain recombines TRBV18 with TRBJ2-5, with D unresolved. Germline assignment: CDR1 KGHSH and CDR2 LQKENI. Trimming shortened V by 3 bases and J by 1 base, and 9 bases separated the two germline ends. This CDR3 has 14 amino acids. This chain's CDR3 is CASSPAEIQETQYF. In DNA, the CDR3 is TGTGCCAGCTCACCGGCAGAAATCCAAGAGACCCAGTACTTC.

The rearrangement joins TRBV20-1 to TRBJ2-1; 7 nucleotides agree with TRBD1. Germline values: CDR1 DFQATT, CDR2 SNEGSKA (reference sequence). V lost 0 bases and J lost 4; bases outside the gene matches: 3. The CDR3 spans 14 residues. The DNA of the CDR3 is TGCAGTGCTAGAGAGCCGGGACAGTACAATGAGCAGTTCTTC. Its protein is CSAREPGQYNEQFF.

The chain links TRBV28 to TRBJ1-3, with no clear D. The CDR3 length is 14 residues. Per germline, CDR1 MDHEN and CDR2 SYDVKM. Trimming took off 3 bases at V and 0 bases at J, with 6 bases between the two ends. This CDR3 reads CASSFQPSGNTIYF. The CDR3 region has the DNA TGTGCCAGCAGTTTCCAGCCCTCTGGAAACACCATATATTTT. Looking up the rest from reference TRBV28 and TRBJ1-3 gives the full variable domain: DVKVTQSSRYLVKRTGEKVFLECVQDMDHENMFWYRQDPGLGLRLIYFSYDVKMKEKGDIPEGYSVSREKKERFSLILESASTNQTSMYLCASSFQPSGNTIYFGEGSWLTVV.

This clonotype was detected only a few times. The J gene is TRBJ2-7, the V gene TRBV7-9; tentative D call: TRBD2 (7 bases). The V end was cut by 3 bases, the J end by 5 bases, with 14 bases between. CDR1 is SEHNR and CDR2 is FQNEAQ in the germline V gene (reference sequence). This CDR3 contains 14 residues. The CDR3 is CASSFRGAVHEQYF. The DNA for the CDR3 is TGTGCCAGCAGCTTCCGGGGGGCCGTCCACGAGCAGTACTTC.

This CDR3 reads CASSLSGGGGGYTF. DNA for the CDR3: TGTGCCAGCAGTTTATCAGGAGGGGGCGGGGGCTACACCTTC. This chain uses TRBV27 with TRBJ1-2; 7 bases match TRBD1. CDR1 and CDR2 from the germline V gene are MNHEY and SMNVEV (reference sequence). CDR3 size: 14 residues. V trimming: 0 bases; J trimming: 8 bases; junction bases outside the gene matches: 6.

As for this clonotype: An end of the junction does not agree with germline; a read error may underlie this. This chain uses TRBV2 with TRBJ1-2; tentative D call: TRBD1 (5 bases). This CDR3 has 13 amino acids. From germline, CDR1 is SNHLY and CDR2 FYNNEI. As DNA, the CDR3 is TGTGCCACCAGTGGGGGGGCTAACTATGGCTACACCTTC. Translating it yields CATSGGANYGYTF. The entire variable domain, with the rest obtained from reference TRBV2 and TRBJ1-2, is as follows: EPEVTQTPSHQVTQMGQEVILRCVPISNHLYFYWYRQILGQKVEFLVSFYNNEISEKSEIFDDQFSVERPDGSNFTLKIRSTKLEDSAMYFCATSGGANYGYTFGSGTRLTVV.

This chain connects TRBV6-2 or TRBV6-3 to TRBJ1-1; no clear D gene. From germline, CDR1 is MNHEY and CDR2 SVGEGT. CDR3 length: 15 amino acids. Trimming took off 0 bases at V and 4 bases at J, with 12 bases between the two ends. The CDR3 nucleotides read TGTGCCAGCAGTTACTCGGATCTGGGAAGCACTGAAGCTTTCTTT. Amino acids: CASSYSDLGSTEAFF.

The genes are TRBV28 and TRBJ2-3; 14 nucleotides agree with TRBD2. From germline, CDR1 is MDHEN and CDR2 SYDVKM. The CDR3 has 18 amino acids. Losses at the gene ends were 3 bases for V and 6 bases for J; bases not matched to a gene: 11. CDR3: CASSFAIGTSGSTDTQYF. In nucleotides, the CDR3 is TGTGCCAGCAGTTTCGCCATTGGGACTAGCGGGAGTACGGATACGCAGTATTTT.

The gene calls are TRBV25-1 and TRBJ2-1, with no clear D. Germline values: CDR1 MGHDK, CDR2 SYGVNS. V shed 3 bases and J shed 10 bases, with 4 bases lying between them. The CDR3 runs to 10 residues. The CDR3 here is CASSDGEQFF. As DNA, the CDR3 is TGTGCCAGCAGTGATGGGGAGCAGTTCTTC.

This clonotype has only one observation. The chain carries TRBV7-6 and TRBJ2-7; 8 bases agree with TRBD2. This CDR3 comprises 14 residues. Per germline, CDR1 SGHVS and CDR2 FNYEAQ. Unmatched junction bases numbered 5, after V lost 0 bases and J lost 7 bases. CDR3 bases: TGTGCCAGCAGCTTAGCAGCCGGGACTAGAGAGCAGTACTTC. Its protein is CASSLAAGTREQYF.

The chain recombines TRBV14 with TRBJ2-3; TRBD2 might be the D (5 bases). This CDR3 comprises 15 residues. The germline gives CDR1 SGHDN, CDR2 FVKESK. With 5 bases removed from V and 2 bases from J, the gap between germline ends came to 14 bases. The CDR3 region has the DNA TGTGCCAGCAGCGCTCCTGCAGACTACACAGATACGCAGTATTTT. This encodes CASSAPADYTDTQYF. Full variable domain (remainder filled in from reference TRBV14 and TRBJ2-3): EAGVTQFPSHSVIEKGQTVTLRCDPISGHDNLYWYRRVMGKEIKFLLHFVKESKQDESGMPNNRFLAERTGGTYSTLKVQPAELEDSGVYFCASSAPADYTDTQYFGPGTRLTVL.

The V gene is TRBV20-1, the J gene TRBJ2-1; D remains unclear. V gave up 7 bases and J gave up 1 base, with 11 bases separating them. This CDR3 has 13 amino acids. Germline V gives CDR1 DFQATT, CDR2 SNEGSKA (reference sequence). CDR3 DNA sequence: TGCAGTGGGTTGAAGCCGTCCTACAATGAGCAGTTCTTC. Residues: CSGLKPSYNEQFF.

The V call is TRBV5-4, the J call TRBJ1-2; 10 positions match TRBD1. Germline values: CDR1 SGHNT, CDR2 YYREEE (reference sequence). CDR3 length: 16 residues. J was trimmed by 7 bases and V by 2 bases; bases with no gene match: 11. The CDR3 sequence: CASSFANRDRGPGYTF. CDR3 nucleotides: TGTGCCAGCAGCTTTGCGAACCGGGACAGGGGTCCTGGCTACACCTTC.

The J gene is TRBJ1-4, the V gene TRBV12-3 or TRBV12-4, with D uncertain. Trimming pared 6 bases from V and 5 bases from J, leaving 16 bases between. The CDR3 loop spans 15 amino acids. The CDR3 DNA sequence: TGTGCCAGCAGCCCCCCGCAGGCGCAAAATGAAAAACTGTTTTTT. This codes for CASSPPQAQNEKLFF.

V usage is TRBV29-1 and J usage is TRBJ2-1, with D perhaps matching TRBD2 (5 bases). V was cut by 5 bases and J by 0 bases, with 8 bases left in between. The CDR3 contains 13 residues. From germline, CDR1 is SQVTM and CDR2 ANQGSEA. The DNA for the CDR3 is TGCAGCGTTCCGGGGTCCTCCTACAATGAGCAGTTCTTC. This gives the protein CSVPGSSYNEQFF.

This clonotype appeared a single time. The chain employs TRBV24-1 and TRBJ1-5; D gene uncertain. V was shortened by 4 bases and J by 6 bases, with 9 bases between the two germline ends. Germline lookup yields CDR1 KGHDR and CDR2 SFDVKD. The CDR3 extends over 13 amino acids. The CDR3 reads CATSERVRQPQHF. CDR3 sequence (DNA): TGTGCCACCAGTGAAAGGGTTCGTCAGCCCCAGCATTTT.